A selection of T cell receptor beta chains follows, all from one sample in a study of blood T cell repertoires in COVID-19. Assay: immunoSEQ multiplex PCR; the TCRdb copy retains only in-frame clones and omits some. The sample carries approximately 110,000 clones, 85% recorded once. Sequenced sample: peripheral blood. These TCRs come from a woman older than 75 with COVID-19, enrolled during active disease. Each CDR3 is given with its conserved first and last residue. A D gene is named only where the DNA matches it firmly. Clone size appears in some rows only: once, few, many, or a class for an expanded clone.

cdr3_length	d_call	j_call	clone_size	v_call	cdr3_nt	cdr3_aa
14	NA	TRBJ2-7	NA	TRBV9	TGTGCCAGCAGCGCCTGGGACACGGGCGACGAGCAGTACTTC	CASSAWDTGDEQYF
15	NA	TRBJ2-3	NA	TRBV27	TGTGCCAGCAGTTTTTTGTCAGCGAGCACAGATACGCAGTATTTT	CASSFLSASTDTQYF
13	NA	TRBJ1-1	NA	TRBV29-1	TGCAGCGTTGGAGAGCCAACAAACACTGAAGCTTTCTTT	CSVGEPTNTEAFF
15	TRBD1	TRBJ2-7	NA	TRBV2	TGTGCCAGCAGTGATGGGGGACAGGCCTCCTACGAGCAGTACTTC	CASSDGGQASYEQYF
16	NA	TRBJ2-7	few	TRBV27	TGTGCCAGCAGTTTAGAATTGGGGTCAGGGCCCTACGAGCAGTACTTC	CASSLELGSGPYEQYF
16	NA	TRBJ2-2	NA	TRBV10-3	TGTGCCATCAGTGAGGCTACGGGGAACCAGGCCGGGGAGCTGTTTTTT	CAISEATGNQAGELFF
17	TRBD1	TRBJ2-2	NA	TRBV7-2	TGTGCCAGCAGCTATTCTGGACAGGGGGCGGGCTACGGGGAGCTGTTTTTT	CASSYSGQGAGYGELFF
14	NA	TRBJ1-6	few	TRBV7-8	TGTGCCAGCAGCTTGACAAGTCAGAGTTCACCCCTCCACTTT	CASSLTSQSSPLHF
16	TRBD2	TRBJ2-3	NA	TRBV6-2/TRBV6-3	TGTGCCAGCAGTCCGGGACTAGGCTTTAGCACAGATACGCAGTATTTT	CASSPGLGFSTDTQYF
17	TRBD2	TRBJ2-1	NA	TRBV7-3	TGTGCCAGCAGCCTGCAGCCATCCGGGACTAGCGGCAATGAGCAGTTCTTC	CASSLQPSGTSGNEQFF
15	NA	TRBJ2-2	few	TRBV11-2	TGTGCCAGCAGAGGACTTTTAAGGAACACCGGGGAGCTGTTTTTT	CASRGLLRNTGELFF
14	NA	TRBJ2-3	NA	TRBV7-6	TGTGCCAGCAGCGCGGAAACAGGGTTCGATACGCAGTATTTT	CASSAETGFDTQYF
15	TRBD1	TRBJ1-4	NA	TRBV4-3	TGCGCCAGCAGCAGACAGGGTAGAGTTGAGGAAAAACTGTTTTTT	CASSRQGRVEEKLFF
18	TRBD2	TRBJ2-5	NA	TRBV13	TGTGCCAGCAGCAGAACGGCTAGCGGGAGGGCCTTTTTGGAGACCCAGTACTTC	CASSRTASGRAFLETQYF
15	TRBD2	TRBJ2-1	few	TRBV5-1	TGCGCCAGCAGCTATGGACTAGCGGGATTGGATGAGCAGTTCTTC	CASSYGLAGLDEQFF
14	NA	TRBJ1-3	NA	TRBV7-2	TGTGCCAGCAGCTCACGGAGGTCTGGAAACACCATATATTTT	CASSSRRSGNTIYF
16	TRBD1	TRBJ2-2	NA	TRBV5-1	TGCGCCAGCAGCGATACAGGGGGCTCGAACACCGGGGAGCTGTTTTTT	CASSDTGGSNTGELFF
16	TRBD2	TRBJ2-1	few	TRBV20-1	TGCAGTGCTAGTCGGGCTAGCGGGATCTCCTACAATGAGCAGTTCTTC	CSASRASGISYNEQFF
14	TRBD1	TRBJ1-1	NA	TRBV28	TGTGCCAGCAATTCAGGGGGAATGAACACTGAAGCTTTCTTT	CASNSGGMNTEAFF
13	NA	TRBJ1-1	NA	TRBV6-5	TGTGCCAGCTCGAAGCGGGGGGCGACTGAAGCTTTCTTT	CASSKRGATEAFF
11	NA	TRBJ1-2	once	TRBV27	TGTGCCAGCAGATCGGCAGGAAGGTACACCTTC	CASRSAGRYTF
13	NA	TRBJ1-1	NA	TRBV4-2	TGTGCCAGCAGCCAAGACACTAACACTGAAGCTTTCTTT	CASSQDTNTEAFF
15	TRBD1	TRBJ1-4	NA	TRBV5-8	TGTGCCAGCAGCTTGGTACAGGGGCCTAATGAAAAACTGTTTTTT	CASSLVQGPNEKLFF
15	TRBD2	TRBJ2-5	NA	TRBV6-2/TRBV6-3	TGTGCCAGCAGCCTCGGACTAGCGCAAGCGGAGACCCAGTACTTC	CASSLGLAQAETQYF
16	TRBD1	TRBJ2-7	NA	TRBV7-8	TGTGCCAGCAGTTTCCCGGGACAGGGGCCCCAGTCGTATCCGTACTTC	CASSFPGQGPQSYPYF
17	TRBD2	TRBJ2-1	NA	TRBV9	TGTGCCAGCAGCGTAAGGCCTAGCGGGAACTCCTACAATGAGCAGTTCTTC	CASSVRPSGNSYNEQFF
14	TRBD2	TRBJ2-1	NA	TRBV9	TGTGCCAGCAGCTCGACTAGCGAGGGGAATGAGCAGTTCTTC	CASSSTSEGNEQFF
14	NA	TRBJ1-2	NA	TRBV29-1	TGCAGCGTCGGCAATACAGGGATAGGAGATGGCTACACCTTC	CSVGNTGIGDGYTF
11	TRBD1	TRBJ1-1	NA	TRBV6-5	TGTGCCAGCAGTCGGGACAGGGAAGCTTTCTTT	CASSRDREAFF
15	TRBD2	TRBJ2-7	once	TRBV5-1	TGCGCCAGCAGCTCGGGACTAGCGGGAGGGTACGAGCAGTACTTC	CASSSGLAGGYEQYF
16	NA	TRBJ2-5	NA	TRBV11-2	TGTGCCAGCAGCTTAGGGGTATGGAGCGTTCAAGAGACCCAGTACTTC	CASSLGVWSVQETQYF
14	TRBD1	TRBJ2-7	NA	TRBV5-5	TGTGCCAGCAGCTTGGCCCGGGACAGCTACGAGCAGTACTTC	CASSLARDSYEQYF
14	TRBD1	TRBJ2-3	once	TRBV2	TGTGCCAGCACTTGGGACAGGGCAGGAGATACGCAGTATTTT	CASTWDRAGDTQYF
14	NA	TRBJ2-3	NA	TRBV7-2	TGTGCCAGCAGCCCCGGGACTTACGTCGATACGCAGTATTTT	CASSPGTYVDTQYF
14	NA	TRBJ2-4	NA	TRBV25-1	TGTGCCAGCAGAAGCACAGGGACCAAAAACATTCAGTACTTC	CASRSTGTKNIQYF
14	NA	TRBJ1-1	NA	TRBV14	TGTGCCAGCAGCCTCCAGAGCGGAGGCACTGAAGCTTTCTTT	CASSLQSGGTEAFF